The source of this T cell receptor (beta chain) is a study of beta chain features in type 1 diabetes. This clone appeared a few times. The antigen is undetermined. The CDR3 is 13 amino acids. V dropped 5 bases and J dropped 5 bases, with 13 bases sitting between them. The germline V gene has CDR1 KGHSH and CDR2 LQKENI. Purity exceeded 95% in all sorted populations. The authors reverse transcribed all of the isolated RNA, so sequencing captured expressed TCRB transcripts. The assay was immunoSEQ multiplex PCR, and TCRdb's table has in-frame clones only and misses some. The sample has under 900,000 clones, 15% to 20% seen once; the top ten hold 0.02% to 0.03%. General study findings and limits: Shorter templates may be favored by PCR, equally so in patients and controls.

This clonotype was obtained from a woman aged 18-29 years in good health. The chain links TRBV18 to TRBJ2-7; no reliable D call. Sample: naive CD4+ T cells from blood. As DNA, the CDR3 is TGTGCCAGCTCAGGGGAATTGGGAAACGAGCAGTACTTC. Translation: CASSGELGNEQYF.